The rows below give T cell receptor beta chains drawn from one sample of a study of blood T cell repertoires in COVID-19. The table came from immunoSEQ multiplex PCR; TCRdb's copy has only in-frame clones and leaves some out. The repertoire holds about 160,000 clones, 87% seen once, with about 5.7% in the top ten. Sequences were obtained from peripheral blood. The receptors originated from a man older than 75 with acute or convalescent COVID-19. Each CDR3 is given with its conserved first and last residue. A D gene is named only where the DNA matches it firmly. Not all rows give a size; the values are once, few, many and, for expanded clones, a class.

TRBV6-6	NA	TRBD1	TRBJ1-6	CATAGGSYNSPLHF	TGTGCCACCGCAGGGGGCTCCTATAATTCACCCCTCCACTTT
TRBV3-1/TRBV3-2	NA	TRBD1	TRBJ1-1	CASRPPRTGAATEAFF	TGTGCCAGCAGACCTCCTAGGACAGGGGCGGCCACTGAAGCTTTCTTT
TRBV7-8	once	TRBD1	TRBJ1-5	CASSPRQGPNQPQHF	TGTGCCAGCAGCCCGAGACAGGGTCCCAATCAGCCCCAGCATTTT
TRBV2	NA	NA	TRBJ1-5	CAGSEGGPNQPQHF	TGTGCCGGCAGTGAAGGGGGGCCCAATCAGCCCCAGCATTTT
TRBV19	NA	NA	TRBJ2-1	CASSSYSGSSYNEQFF	TGTGCCAGTAGTTCCTATAGCGGAAGCTCCTACAATGAGCAGTTCTTC
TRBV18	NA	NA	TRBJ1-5	CASSPREGRNQPQHF	TGTGCCAGCTCACCACGGGAGGGACGCAATCAGCCCCAGCATTTT
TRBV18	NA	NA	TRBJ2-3	CASSPLRSGDTQYF	TGTGCCAGCTCGCCGCTCAGATCCGGGGATACGCAGTATTTT
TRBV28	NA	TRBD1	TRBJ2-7	CASSSGTGTAYEQYF	TGTGCCAGCAGTTCCGGAACCGGGACAGCATACGAGCAGTACTTC
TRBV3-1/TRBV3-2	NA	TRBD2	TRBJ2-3	CASSPLAGEKYF	TGTGCCAGCAGCCCACTAGCGGGGGAGAAGTATTTT
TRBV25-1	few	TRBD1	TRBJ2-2	CASSGWTGAGELFF	TGTGCCAGCAGTGGGTGGACAGGGGCCGGGGAGCTGTTTTTT
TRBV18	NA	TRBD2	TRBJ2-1	CASSPPPGLGRANEQFF	TGTGCCAGCTCACCACCCCCGGGACTAGGAAGGGCCAATGAGCAGTTCTTC
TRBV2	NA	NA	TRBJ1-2	CASSGLMLTVGYTF	TGTGCCAGCAGTGGGCTAATGTTAACAGTTGGCTACACCTTC
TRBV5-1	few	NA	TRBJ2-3	CASSLTGSTDTQYF	TGCGCCAGCAGCTTGACAGGGAGCACAGATACGCAGTATTTT
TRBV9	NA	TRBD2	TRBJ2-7	CASSGVVAGGEQYF	TGTGCCAGCAGCGGAGTGGTTGCGGGAGGGGAGCAGTACTTC
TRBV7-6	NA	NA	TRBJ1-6	CASSSRSGGYSPLHF	TGTGCCAGCAGCTCCCGATCCGGAGGGTATTCACCCCTCCACTTT